Following are 17 T cell receptor beta chains from one sample sequenced in a study of fetal regulatory T cell absence and autoimmunity. Using immunoSEQ multiplex PCR, the repertoire was profiled, and TCRdb retains in-frame clones only, with some absent. The data hold 95,000 to 100,000 clones, with more than 70% observed a single time. Sequenced input: pancreas tissue. These TCRs come from a male donor with IPEX syndrome.

CDR3 residues: CASGLAWTARADTQYF. DNA for the CDR3: TGTGCTAGTGGTTTGGCCTGGACAGCTAGGGCAGATACGCAGTATTTT. This chain links TRBV12-5 with TRBJ2-3, with D possibly TRBD1 on 6 matching bases. V dropped 1 base and J dropped 4 bases, with 15 bases sitting between them. Germline loops: CDR1 LGHNT, CDR2 FRNRAP. The CDR3 spans 16 residues.

This chain connects TRBV2 to TRBJ1-4; 8 positions match TRBD1. V lost 8 bases to trimming and J lost 6 bases; unmatched junction nucleotides: 14. Germline-derived CDR1 and CDR2 are SNHLY and FYNNEI. This CDR3 has 16 residues. The CDR3 protein is CASGISVTGGDEKLFF. CDR3 bases: TGTGCCAGCGGGATCTCGGTTACAGGGGGGGATGAAAAACTGTTTTTT. The full variable domain, in which reference TRBV2 and TRBJ1-4 provide the parts outside the CDR3, is EPEVTQTPSHQVTQMGQEVILRCVPISNHLYFYWYRQILGQKVEFLVSFYNNEISEKSEIFDDQFSVERPDGSNFTLKIRSTKLEDSAMYFCASGISVTGGDEKLFFGSGTQLSVL.

The V and J genes are TRBV7-2 and TRBJ2-3; D unclear. The CDR3 covers 15 residues. Trimming pared 0 bases from V and 2 bases from J, leaving 9 bases between. Germline-derived CDR1 and CDR2 are SGHTA and FQGNSA. The CDR3 loop reads CASSLASIDTDTQYF. Written as DNA, the CDR3 is TGTGCCAGCAGCTTAGCCAGTATCGACACAGATACGCAGTATTTT.

The chain links TRBV6-5 to TRBJ1-2; D gene ambiguous. Trimming removed 2 bases at V and 3 bases at J, with 4 bases between. The CDR3 has 12 amino acids. Germline V CDR1 and CDR2: MNHEY, SVGAGI. The chain's CDR3 is CASSYGHYGYTF. The CDR3 DNA reads TGTGCCAGCAGTTACGGCCACTATGGCTACACCTTC.

In its sample, this clone was seen once. V usage is TRBV27 and J usage is TRBJ2-3; 7 bases are a match to TRBD1. Germline lookup yields CDR1 MNHEY and CDR2 SMNVEV (reference sequence). V trimming: 5 bases; J trimming: 0 bases; junction bases outside the gene matches: 5. The CDR3 has 15 amino acids. The CDR3 protein is CASSAEGASTDTQYF. CDR3 in DNA: TGTGCCAGCAGTGCCGAGGGGGCCAGCACAGATACGCAGTATTTT.

The V and J genes are TRBV27 and TRBJ2-1, with D maybe TRBD2 (7 bases). CDR3 size: 15 residues. V was cut by 8 bases and J by 7 bases, with 21 bases left in between. The germline gives CDR1 MNHEY, CDR2 SMNVEV (reference sequence). In nucleotides, the CDR3 is TGTGCCAGCGGGGTCGGGGGGCCAGCCTTTAATGAGCAGTTCTTC. It codes for CASGVGGPAFNEQFF.

The chain is built from TRBV27 and TRBJ1-2; the D is unclear. CDR1 and CDR2 (germline): MNHEY, SMNVEV (reference sequence). CDR3 size: 15 residues. Trimming shortened V by 0 bases and J by 4 bases, and 12 bases separated the two germline ends. The CDR3 DNA sequence: TGTGCCAGCAGTTTATCGGAGGGCCAGGTCTATGGCTACACCTTC. Translation: CASSLSEGQVYGYTF.

The chain carries TRBV11-2 and TRBJ2-1; maybe TRBD2 (6 bases). This CDR3 spans 15 amino acids. The V gene's germline CDR1 is SGHAT and CDR2 FQNNGV. V was pared by 0 bases and J by 4 bases, with 10 bases between. The CDR3 DNA is TGTGCCAGCAGCTTAGACGGGGGTCCTTACAATGAGCAGTTCTTC. This encodes CASSLDGGPYNEQFF.

The rearrangement uses TRBV7-9 and TRBJ1-3; possibly TRBD1 for D (6 bases). Germline V gene lookup returns CDR1 SEHNR and CDR2 FQNEAQ (reference sequence). Trimming shortened V by 2 bases and J by 2 bases, and 10 bases separated the two germline ends. CDR3 length: 15 residues. The CDR3 DNA reads TGTGCCAGCAGCTTATGGGCAGGGGCTGGAAACACCATATATTTT. Its protein is CASSLWAGAGNTIYF.

This chain links TRBV7-2 with TRBJ2-7, with D perhaps TRBD1 (6 bases). Trimming cost V 5 bases and J 3 bases, with 11 bases left between them. Germline CDR1 reads SGHTA; CDR2 reads FQGNSA. The CDR3 length is 13 residues. CDR3 nucleotides: TGTGCCAGCAGCCACGACAGGTACTACGAGCAGTACTTC. Amino acids: CASSHDRYYEQYF.

V gene TRBV5-1 combines with J gene TRBJ2-2; 10 nucleotides align to TRBD1. CDR1 is SGHRS and CDR2 is YFSETQ in the germline V gene. There are 16 residues in the CDR3. V lost 2 bases, J lost 1 base, and 2 bases stayed unmatched. CDR3 amino acids: CASSFDRGRNTGELFF. The CDR3 DNA reads as TGCGCCAGCAGCTTTGACAGGGGGCGGAACACCGGGGAGCTGTTTTTT.

V is TRBV7-2 and J is TRBJ2-3; unclear D gene. There are 12 residues in the CDR3. Germline lookup yields CDR1 SGHTA and CDR2 FQGNSA. V was shortened by 2 bases and J by 2 bases, with 2 bases between the two germline ends. The CDR3 is CASSLLTDTQYF. Here the CDR3 DNA reads TGTGCCAGCAGCTTACTCACAGATACGCAGTATTTT.

This clone has a handful of counts. V usage is TRBV7-9 and J usage is TRBJ2-1, with a possible D match to TRBD2 (6 bases). This CDR3 is 15 amino acids long. Trimming took 1 base from V and 2 from J, leaving 9 bases between them. Per germline, CDR1 SEHNR and CDR2 FQNEAQ (reference sequence). CDR3 residues: CASSLGAGPYNEQFF. The DNA for the CDR3 is TGTGCCAGCAGCTTAGGGGCGGGACCCTACAATGAGCAGTTCTTC.

The rearrangement uses TRBV4-1 and TRBJ2-2, with TRBD2 matching 8 bases. Trimming took 1 base from V and 0 from J; bases not matched to a gene: 7. The CDR3 has 18 residues. Germline lookup yields CDR1 MGHRA and CDR2 YSYEKL. The CDR3 region is CASSQVPPGGPNTGELFF. For the CDR3, the DNA is TGCGCCAGCAGCCAAGTCCCCCCGGGGGGGCCGAACACCGGGGAGCTGTTTTTT.

The gene calls are TRBV7-6 and TRBJ2-2; a weak D match, TRBD1 (6 bases). Per germline, CDR1 SGHVS and CDR2 FNYEAQ. V lost 2 bases and J 5 bases, leaving 9 bases between the germline ends. This CDR3 has 14 residues. The CDR3 is CASSLLGATGELFF. Here the CDR3 DNA reads TGTGCCAGCAGCTTATTGGGGGCGACCGGGGAGCTGTTTTTT.

This chain connects TRBV5-1 to TRBJ2-3; TRBD2 matches 10 bases. Losses at the gene ends were 2 bases for V and 1 base for J; bases not matched to a gene: 7. CDR1 and CDR2 (germline): SGHRS, YFSETQ. The CDR3 sequence is 17 residues long. In DNA form, the CDR3 reads TGCGCCAGCAGCTTCCATGGGAGCGGGGGGGGCACAGATACGCAGTATTTT. It translates to CASSFHGSGGGTDTQYF.

This clone occurred a few times. The identical CDR3 is also encoded by other nucleotide sequences in the sample. The CDR3 loop is CASSLSGTDTQYF. CDR3 sequence (DNA): TGCGCCAGCAGCTTGAGCGGCACAGATACGCAGTATTTT. This rearrangement joins TRBV5-1 to TRBJ2-3; no definite D call. Trimming took 1 base from V and 1 from J, leaving 4 bases between them. The CDR3 has 13 amino acids. Per germline, CDR1 SGHRS and CDR2 YFSETQ.